The rows below give T cell receptor beta chains drawn from one sample of a study of blood T cell repertoires in COVID-19. The repertoire was sequenced with immunoSEQ multiplex PCR; TCRdb's copy has only in-frame clones and lacks some. Among 35,000 to 50,000 clones, around 84% were seen once, and the ten largest hold about 14%. Sequencing was carried out using peripheral blood. The origin of the receptors is a man aged 50 to 60 with active or convalescent COVID-19. CDR3s include the opening cysteine and the closing phenylalanine or tryptophan. Fields, in order: D gene, clone size, V gene, CDR3 protein. The D gene is left open where the match is weak. Expanded clones get a size class; other rows say once, few or many, or leave the size out.

d_call: TRBD2; clone_size: -; v_call: TRBV7-9; cdr3_aa: CASSPYGRDEQYF
d_call: TRBD2; clone_size: -; v_call: TRBV5-1; cdr3_aa: CASSSSSGGITDTQYF
d_call: -; clone_size: -; v_call: TRBV11-2; cdr3_aa: CASSPGEDNQPQHF
d_call: -; clone_size: -; v_call: TRBV6-5; cdr3_aa: CASRLQGIGNTIYF
d_call: TRBD1; clone_size: once; v_call: TRBV5-4; cdr3_aa: CASSWNRGGTEAFF
d_call: TRBD1; clone_size: -; v_call: TRBV6-5; cdr3_aa: CATKVRTGGNEQFF
d_call: TRBD2; clone_size: -; v_call: TRBV9; cdr3_aa: CASSPTSGGGDTQYF
d_call: -; clone_size: -; v_call: TRBV3-1/TRBV3-2; cdr3_aa: CASSQARLRSANTGELFF
d_call: -; clone_size: -; v_call: TRBV5-1; cdr3_aa: CASSRGGLEYGYTF
d_call: TRBD2; clone_size: once; v_call: TRBV10-3; cdr3_aa: CAISESGGNSYEQYF
d_call: TRBD1; clone_size: -; v_call: TRBV13; cdr3_aa: CASTLRQGLDGNEQFF
d_call: TRBD2; clone_size: -; v_call: TRBV6-6; cdr3_aa: CASTGLAGGTDTQYF
d_call: TRBD1; clone_size: -; v_call: TRBV14; cdr3_aa: CASSRPGQGAGGYTF
d_call: -; clone_size: -; v_call: TRBV9; cdr3_aa: CASSASAGSSYNEQFF
d_call: -; clone_size: -; v_call: TRBV2; cdr3_aa: CASRGPGSNQPQHF
d_call: TRBD2; clone_size: -; v_call: TRBV9; cdr3_aa: CASSARLANTGELFF
d_call: -; clone_size: -; v_call: TRBV19; cdr3_aa: CASSIGLAGETQYF
d_call: TRBD2; clone_size: -; v_call: TRBV5-1; cdr3_aa: CASSLGLARYYEQYF
d_call: -; clone_size: -; v_call: TRBV19; cdr3_aa: CASTAGLLSNQPQHF
d_call: TRBD1; clone_size: few; v_call: TRBV29-1; cdr3_aa: CSVEGRGSEAFF
d_call: TRBD2; clone_size: -; v_call: TRBV30; cdr3_aa: CAWSPPGGVGLAQYF
d_call: -; clone_size: -; v_call: TRBV6-2/TRBV6-3; cdr3_aa: CASSYLGRLQFF
d_call: -; clone_size: -; v_call: TRBV25-1; cdr3_aa: CVPRELYGYTF
d_call: -; clone_size: -; v_call: TRBV19; cdr3_aa: CASSIGTVRNTGELFF
d_call: TRBD2; clone_size: -; v_call: TRBV6-1; cdr3_aa: CASSEASGGAGELFF
d_call: TRBD1; clone_size: -; v_call: TRBV30; cdr3_aa: CAWRVPGQGTGYTF
d_call: -; clone_size: -; v_call: TRBV2; cdr3_aa: CASTARQETQYF
d_call: TRBD1; clone_size: -; v_call: TRBV12-3/TRBV12-4; cdr3_aa: CASSRTGGNEQFF
d_call: -; clone_size: -; v_call: TRBV2; cdr3_aa: CASRFSVDTQYF
d_call: -; clone_size: -; v_call: TRBV7-5; cdr3_aa: CARSRTSGGGRGETQYF
d_call: -; clone_size: -; v_call: TRBV10-2; cdr3_aa: CASGHLNTEAFF
d_call: -; clone_size: -; v_call: TRBV7-9; cdr3_aa: CASSFGTNTEAFF
d_call: -; clone_size: -; v_call: TRBV19; cdr3_aa: CASSGPQGTEAFF
d_call: -; clone_size: -; v_call: TRBV5-6; cdr3_aa: CASSNGTSGTQYF
d_call: -; clone_size: -; v_call: TRBV29-1; cdr3_aa: CSVGVMNTEAFF
d_call: TRBD1; clone_size: -; v_call: TRBV20-1; cdr3_aa: CSASMGQIQETQYF
d_call: TRBD2; clone_size: -; v_call: TRBV5-6; cdr3_aa: CASSSETTSGGSYEQYF
d_call: TRBD1; clone_size: -; v_call: TRBV5-6; cdr3_aa: CASSLGTGHNQPQHF
d_call: TRBD2; clone_size: -; v_call: TRBV7-9; cdr3_aa: CASSLDSGGNYEQYF
d_call: TRBD1; clone_size: once; v_call: TRBV27; cdr3_aa: CASSPIWTGGSNQPQHF
d_call: TRBD1; clone_size: -; v_call: TRBV6-1; cdr3_aa: CASSEQTGFAGNTIYF
d_call: TRBD2; clone_size: -; v_call: TRBV4-1; cdr3_aa: CASSQVGVTSGGTDTQYF
d_call: -; clone_size: -; v_call: TRBV5-8; cdr3_aa: CASSFYRVHEQYF
d_call: TRBD2; clone_size: -; v_call: TRBV14; cdr3_aa: CASSRLAGGSSYNEQFF
d_call: -; clone_size: -; v_call: TRBV2; cdr3_aa: CASSEEGVQPQHF
d_call: -; clone_size: -; v_call: TRBV20-1; cdr3_aa: CSCQFQETQYF
d_call: -; clone_size: -; v_call: TRBV6-5; cdr3_aa: CASRTASSYNSPLHF
d_call: TRBD1; clone_size: -; v_call: TRBV5-1; cdr3_aa: CASSFGTGNNEQFF
d_call: -; clone_size: -; v_call: TRBV19; cdr3_aa: CASSIDSGPNSPLHF
d_call: -; clone_size: -; v_call: TRBV12-3/TRBV12-4; cdr3_aa: CASGQGGNSPLHF
d_call: -; clone_size: -; v_call: TRBV10-3; cdr3_aa: CAISARQSPYEQYF